Listed below are T cell receptor beta chains from one sample, sequenced in a study of T cell responses to AZD1222 COVID-19 vaccine. Only in-frame clones appear in the TCRdb table, and some are missing; sequencing was by immunoSEQ multiplex PCR. This table has nearly 95,000 clones, more than 80% appearing once. Here the sequenced sample was peripheral blood, taken 28 days after the second AZD1222 dose. These receptors all come from an adult who received the AZD1222 COVID-19 vaccine. Each CDR3 is given with its conserved first and last residue. Each record gives: clone size, D gene, J gene, V gene, CDR3 protein, CDR3 DNA. A D gene is named only where the DNA matches it firmly. Expanded clones are given a class, and other clones once, few, many or no size at all.

.,TRBD2,TRBJ2-3,TRBV7-2,CASSSSFQRGTDTQYF,TGTGCCAGCAGCTCTAGTTTCCAGCGGGGAACAGATACGCAGTATTTT
.,.,TRBJ2-7,TRBV7-2,CASSVIRDNEQYF,TGTGCCAGCAGCGTTATCCGGGACAATGAGCAGTACTTC
.,.,TRBJ2-5,TRBV11-3,CASSLVVETQYF,TGTGCCAGCAGCTTAGTTGTCGAGACCCAGTACTTC
once,.,TRBJ2-5,TRBV5-1,CASSTNSAQETQYF,TGCGCCAGCAGCACGAACAGCGCCCAAGAGACCCAGTACTTC
.,TRBD1,TRBJ1-5,TRBV7-9,CASSLSAGGGNQPQHF,TGTGCCAGCAGCCTTTCCGCAGGGGGTGGCAATCAGCCCCAGCATTTT
.,.,TRBJ1-2,TRBV2,CASSVGQGHGYTF,TGTGCCAGCAGTGTTGGCCAGGGGCATGGCTACACCTTC
.,TRBD2,TRBJ2-7,TRBV19,CASSLADEQYF,TGTGCCAGTAGCCTAGCGGACGAGCAGTACTTC
.,.,TRBJ1-5,TRBV5-8,CASSLIQVIQPQHF,TGTGCCAGCAGCTTGATTCAGGTGATTCAGCCCCAGCATTTT
.,TRBD1,TRBJ1-2,TRBV4-3,CASSQATPGTGSDGYTF,TGCGCCAGCAGCCAAGCTACTCCCGGGACAGGGTCGGATGGCTACACCTTC
.,.,TRBJ2-7,TRBV10-3,CAISEGEGASYEQYF,TGTGCCATCAGTGAAGGGGAGGGGGCCTCCTACGAGCAGTACTTC
.,.,TRBJ1-5,TRBV19,CATQVGGGQPQHF,TGTGCCACCCAGGTAGGGGGAGGCCAGCCCCAGCATTTT
once,.,TRBJ1-1,TRBV11-2,CASSLVRQNTEAFF,TGTGCCAGCAGCTTAGTCCGGCAGAACACTGAAGCTTTCTTT
.,.,TRBJ2-1,TRBV20-1,CSADSNEQFF,TGCAGTGCTGACAGCAATGAGCAGTTCTTC
.,.,TRBJ1-6,TRBV7-8,CASSLNGQGQTPLHF,TGTGCCAGCAGCTTAAATGGCCAGGGACAAACACCCCTCCACTTT
.,TRBD2,TRBJ2-1,TRBV6-4,CASSEESGRGYNEQFF,TGTGCCAGCAGTGAGGAAAGCGGGAGGGGTTACAATGAGCAGTTCTTC
once,TRBD2,TRBJ2-1,TRBV7-2,CASSSLGTSASSYNEQFF,TGTGCCAGCAGCTCATTAGGGACTAGCGCAAGCTCCTACAATGAGCAGTTCTTC
.,.,TRBJ2-5,TRBV7-3,CASSAPGLQETQYF,TGTGCCAGCAGCGCGCCGGGACTGCAAGAGACCCAGTACTTC
.,TRBD1,TRBJ1-2,TRBV19,CASSIVQGANYGYTF,TGTGCCAGTAGTATTGTCCAGGGGGCTAACTATGGCTACACCTTC
few,.,TRBJ1-2,TRBV18,CASSPGGPGQSGGYTF,TGTGCCAGCTCCCCCGGAGGTCCAGGACAATCGGGTGGCTACACCTTC
once,.,TRBJ1-1,TRBV12-3/TRBV12-4,CASSRPMNTEAFF,TGTGCCAGCAGTCGCCCTATGAACACTGAAGCTTTCTTT
.,.,TRBJ1-4,TRBV27,CASSLVTGFEKLFF,TGTGCCAGCAGTTTGGTGACAGGATTCGAAAAACTGTTTTTT
.,TRBD1,TRBJ1-1,TRBV6-5,CATRATGGADTEAFF,TGTGCCACCAGGGCGACAGGGGGCGCGGACACTGAAGCTTTCTTT
once,.,TRBJ1-2,TRBV27,CASSTTSNYGYTF,TGTGCCAGCAGTACTACAAGTAACTATGGCTACACCTTC
few,TRBD1,TRBJ1-4,TRBV7-2,CASSPGQDSTATNEKLFF,TGTGCCAGCAGCCCGGGACAGGACTCAACTGCAACTAATGAAAAACTGTTTTTT
.,.,TRBJ1-2,TRBV10-3,CAISEIADYGYTF,TGTGCCATCAGTGAGATCGCAGACTATGGCTACACCTTC
.,.,TRBJ1-3,TRBV6-1,CASSEGGSGNTIYF,TGTGCCAGCAGTGAAGGGGGCTCTGGAAACACCATATATTTT
.,TRBD1,TRBJ1-2,TRBV11-2,CASSPGGYGYTF,TGTGCCAGCAGCCCAGGGGGATATGGCTACACCTTC
.,.,TRBJ2-3,TRBV3-1/TRBV3-2,CASSPKRAFTDTQYF,TGTGCCAGCAGCCCCAAGCGGGCATTCACAGATACGCAGTATTTT
many,.,TRBJ2-5,TRBV12-5,CASGLIGGETQYF,TGTGCTAGTGGTTTGATTGGTGGGGAGACCCAGTACTTC
.,.,TRBJ2-1,TRBV20-1,CSASSGVSYNEQFF,TGCAGTGCTAGTTCGGGAGTCTCCTACAATGAGCAGTTCTTC
.,.,TRBJ1-2,TRBV27,CASRGSVYGYTF,TGTGCCAGCAGGGGGTCGGTCTATGGCTACACCTTC
.,.,TRBJ1-1,TRBV29-1,CSGLNTEAFF,TGCAGCGGATTGAACACTGAAGCTTTCTTT
.,.,TRBJ1-1,TRBV5-4,CASSIGGRTEAFF,TGTGCCAGCAGCATTGGGGGGCGCACTGAAGCTTTCTTT
.,.,TRBJ2-2,TRBV7-7,CASSLEQGSGELFF,TGTGCTAGCAGCTTAGAACAGGGATCCGGGGAGCTGTTTTTT
.,.,TRBJ1-5,TRBV12-5,CASGLDLDNQPQHF,TGTGCTAGTGGTCTAGACCTCGACAATCAGCCCCAGCATTTT
.,.,TRBJ2-2,TRBV11-3,CASSPGTPNTGELFF,TGTGCCAGCAGCCCCGGGACACCTAACACCGGGGAGCTGTTTTTT
.,TRBD2,TRBJ2-7,TRBV5-1,CASSLGASGRYEQYF,TGCGCCAGCAGCTTGGGGGCTAGCGGGAGATACGAGCAGTACTTC
.,.,TRBJ2-7,TRBV5-1,CASSLAMEYEQYF,TGCGCCAGCAGCTTGGCCATGGAGTACGAGCAGTACTTC
.,TRBD2,TRBJ2-1,TRBV10-3,CAIRNGRAGDEQFF,TGTGCCATCAGGAACGGGAGGGCCGGAGATGAGCAGTTCTTC
.,.,TRBJ1-1,TRBV21-1,CASSKVRQGYTEAFF,TGTGCCAGCAGCAAAGTAAGACAGGGCTACACTGAAGCTTTCTTT